This TCR beta chain was captured by sequencing in a study of blood T cell repertoires in COVID-19. In the study overall: Spain, Italy and the United States supplied samples that represented acute and convalescent COVID-19. Sources were T cells, B-cell-depleted T cells, or PBMCs; the material itself was cDNA or gDNA.

Per the authors' pipeline: Amplification of reference gene primers was used by the study to estimate nucleated cell counts. This table comes from immunoSEQ multiplex PCR, and its TCRdb copy is limited to in-frame clones, with some not included. D and trimming were read from the DNA, whereas the V and J calls and clone size are those reported in that table. The sample shows just under 80,000 clones, 80% of them seen only once. CDR1 and CDR2 (germline): LGHNA, YSLEER. The CDR3 loop spans 14 amino acids. The ends were cut back, 4 bases at V and 2 bases at J, with 9 bases in the middle. The chain carries TRBV4-3 and TRBJ1-3; no clear D. The receptor comes from a woman in her seventies with acute or convalescent COVID-19. The sequencing input was peripheral blood. In DNA, the CDR3 is TGCGCCAGCAGCCTTACGGGGACTGGAAACACCATATATTTT. Encoded protein: CASSLTGTGNTIYF.